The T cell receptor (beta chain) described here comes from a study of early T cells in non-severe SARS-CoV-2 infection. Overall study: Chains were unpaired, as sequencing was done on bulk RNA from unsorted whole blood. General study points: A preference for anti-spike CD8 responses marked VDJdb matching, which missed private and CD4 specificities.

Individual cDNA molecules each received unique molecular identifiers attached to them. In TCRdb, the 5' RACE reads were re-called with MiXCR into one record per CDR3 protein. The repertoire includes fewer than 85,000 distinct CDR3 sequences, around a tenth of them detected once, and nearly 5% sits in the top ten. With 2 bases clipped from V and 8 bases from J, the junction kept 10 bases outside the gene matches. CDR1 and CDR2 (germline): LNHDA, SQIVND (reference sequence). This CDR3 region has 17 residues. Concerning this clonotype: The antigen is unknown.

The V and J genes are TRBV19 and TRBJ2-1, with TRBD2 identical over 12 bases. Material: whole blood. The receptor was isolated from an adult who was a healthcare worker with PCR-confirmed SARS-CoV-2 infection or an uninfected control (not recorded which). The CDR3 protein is CASSIYPTSGSRDEQFF. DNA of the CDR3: TGTGCCAGTAGTATATACCCGACTAGCGGGAGTAGAGATGAGCAGTTCTTC.